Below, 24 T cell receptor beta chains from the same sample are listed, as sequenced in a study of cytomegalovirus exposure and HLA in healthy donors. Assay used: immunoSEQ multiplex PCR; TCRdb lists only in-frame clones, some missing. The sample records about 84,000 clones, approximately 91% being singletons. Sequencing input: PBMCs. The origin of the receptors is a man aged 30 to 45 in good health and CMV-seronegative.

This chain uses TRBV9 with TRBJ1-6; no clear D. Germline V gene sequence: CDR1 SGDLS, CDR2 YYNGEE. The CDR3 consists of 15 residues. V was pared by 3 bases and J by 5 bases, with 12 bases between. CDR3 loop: CASSARTGDNSPLHF. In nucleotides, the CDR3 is TGTGCCAGCAGCGCCCGGACGGGAGATAATTCACCCCTCCACTTT.

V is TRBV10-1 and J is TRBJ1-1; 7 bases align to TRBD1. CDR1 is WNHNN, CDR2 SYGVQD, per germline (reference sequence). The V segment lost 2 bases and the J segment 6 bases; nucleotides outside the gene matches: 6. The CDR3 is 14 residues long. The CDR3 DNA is TGCGCCAGCAGTGAGAGGGGGCCCGATGCTGAAGCTTTCTTT. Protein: CASSERGPDAEAFF.

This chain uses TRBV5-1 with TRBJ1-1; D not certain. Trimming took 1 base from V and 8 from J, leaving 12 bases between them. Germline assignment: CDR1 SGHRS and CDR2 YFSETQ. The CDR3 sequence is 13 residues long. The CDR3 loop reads CASSLSGGLEAFF. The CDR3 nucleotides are TGCGCCAGCAGCTTGTCAGGAGGTTTAGAAGCTTTCTTT.

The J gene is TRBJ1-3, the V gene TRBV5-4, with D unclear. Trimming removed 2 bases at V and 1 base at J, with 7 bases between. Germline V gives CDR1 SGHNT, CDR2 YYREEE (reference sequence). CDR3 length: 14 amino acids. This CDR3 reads CASSLRGSGNTIYF. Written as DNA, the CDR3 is TGTGCCAGCAGCTTACGGGGTTCTGGAAACACCATATATTTT.

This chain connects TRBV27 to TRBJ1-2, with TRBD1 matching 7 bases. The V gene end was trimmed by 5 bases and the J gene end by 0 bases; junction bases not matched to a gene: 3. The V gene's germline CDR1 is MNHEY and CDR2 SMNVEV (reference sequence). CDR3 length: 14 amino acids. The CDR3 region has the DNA TGTGCCAGCAGTATCAGGGGGTCTAACTATGGCTACACCTTC. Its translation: CASSIRGSNYGYTF.

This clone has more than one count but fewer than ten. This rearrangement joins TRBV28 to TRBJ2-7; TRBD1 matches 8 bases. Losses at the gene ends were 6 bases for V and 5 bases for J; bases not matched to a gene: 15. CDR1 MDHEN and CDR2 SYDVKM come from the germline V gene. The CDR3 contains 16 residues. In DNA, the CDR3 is TGTGCCAGCAGCGCTATAGTTGGACAGGGATCCGACGAGCAGTACTTC. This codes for CASSAIVGQGSDEQYF.

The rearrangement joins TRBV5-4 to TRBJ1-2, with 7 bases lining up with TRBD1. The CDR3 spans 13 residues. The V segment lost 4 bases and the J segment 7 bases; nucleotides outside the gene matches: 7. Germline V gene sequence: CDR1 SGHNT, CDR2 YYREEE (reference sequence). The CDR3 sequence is CASSLNRGSGYTF. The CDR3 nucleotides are TGTGCCAGCAGCCTCAACAGGGGTAGTGGCTACACCTTC.

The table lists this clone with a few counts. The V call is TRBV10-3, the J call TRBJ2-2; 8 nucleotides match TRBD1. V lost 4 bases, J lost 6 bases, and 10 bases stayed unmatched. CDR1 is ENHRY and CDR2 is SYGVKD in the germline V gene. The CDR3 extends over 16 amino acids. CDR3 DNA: TGTGCCATCAGTGCATTAGGGCAGGGGGCCGCCGGGGAGCTGTTTTTT. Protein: CAISALGQGAAGELFF.

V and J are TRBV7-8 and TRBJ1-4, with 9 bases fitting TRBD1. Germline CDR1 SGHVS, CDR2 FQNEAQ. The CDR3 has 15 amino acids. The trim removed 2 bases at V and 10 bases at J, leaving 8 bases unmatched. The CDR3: CASSLRTGDEGKLFF. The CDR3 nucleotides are TGTGCCAGCAGCTTACGGACAGGGGACGAAGGAAAACTGTTTTTT.

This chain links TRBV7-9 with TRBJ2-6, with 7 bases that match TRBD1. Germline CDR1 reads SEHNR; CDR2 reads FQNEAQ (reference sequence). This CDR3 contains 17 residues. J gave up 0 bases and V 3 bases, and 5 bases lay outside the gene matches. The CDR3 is CASSLGTVNSGANVLTF. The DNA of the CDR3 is TGTGCCAGCAGCTTGGGGACAGTCAACTCTGGGGCCAACGTCCTGACTTTC.

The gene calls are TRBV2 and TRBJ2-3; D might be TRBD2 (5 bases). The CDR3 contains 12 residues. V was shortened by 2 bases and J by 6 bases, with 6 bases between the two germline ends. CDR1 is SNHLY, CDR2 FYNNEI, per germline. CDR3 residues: CASSESGDTQYF. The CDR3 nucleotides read TGTGCCAGCAGTGAATCGGGGGATACGCAGTATTTT.

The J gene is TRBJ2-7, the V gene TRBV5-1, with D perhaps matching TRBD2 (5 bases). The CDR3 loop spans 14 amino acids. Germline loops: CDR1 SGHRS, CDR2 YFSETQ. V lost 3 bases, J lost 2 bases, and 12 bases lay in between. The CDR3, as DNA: TGCGCCAGCAGCTCCCGAGACGGGGCCTACGAGCAGTACTTC. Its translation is CASSSRDGAYEQYF.

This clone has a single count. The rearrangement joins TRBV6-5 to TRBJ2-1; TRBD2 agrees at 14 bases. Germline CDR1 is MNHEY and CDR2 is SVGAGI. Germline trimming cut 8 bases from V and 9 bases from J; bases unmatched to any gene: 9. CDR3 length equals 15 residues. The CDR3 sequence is CASSKTSGRAGEQFF. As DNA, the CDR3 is TGTGCCAGCTCTAAGACTAGCGGGAGGGCCGGTGAGCAGTTCTTC.

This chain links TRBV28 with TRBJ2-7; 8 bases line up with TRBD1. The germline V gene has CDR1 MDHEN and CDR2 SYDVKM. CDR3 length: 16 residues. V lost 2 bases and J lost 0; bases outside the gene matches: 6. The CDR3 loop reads CASSLIGTGSSYEQYF. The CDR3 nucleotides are TGTGCCAGCAGTTTAATAGGGACAGGAAGCTCCTACGAGCAGTACTTC.

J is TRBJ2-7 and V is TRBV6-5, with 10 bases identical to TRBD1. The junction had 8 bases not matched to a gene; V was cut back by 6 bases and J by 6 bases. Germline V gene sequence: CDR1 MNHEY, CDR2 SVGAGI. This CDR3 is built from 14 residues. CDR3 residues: CASRPRQGAGEQYF. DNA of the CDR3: TGTGCCAGCAGGCCAAGACAGGGGGCGGGCGAGCAGTACTTC.

The CDR3 DNA is TGTGCCAGCAGTTACTCGGTAAAGCCGCCGTATGGCTACACCTTC. This gives the protein CASSYSVKPPYGYTF. The chain has TRBV6-5 and TRBJ1-2; D call uncertain. CDR3 size: 15 residues. Germline values: CDR1 MNHEY, CDR2 SVGAGI. V was trimmed by 0 bases and J by 5 bases, leaving 13 bases between them.

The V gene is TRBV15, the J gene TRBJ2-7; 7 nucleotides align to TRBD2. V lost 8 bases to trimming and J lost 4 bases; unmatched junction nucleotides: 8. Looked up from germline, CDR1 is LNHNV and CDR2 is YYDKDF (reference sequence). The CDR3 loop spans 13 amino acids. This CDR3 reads CATQAGMDYEQYF. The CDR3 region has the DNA TGTGCCACCCAAGCGGGGATGGATTACGAGCAGTACTTC.

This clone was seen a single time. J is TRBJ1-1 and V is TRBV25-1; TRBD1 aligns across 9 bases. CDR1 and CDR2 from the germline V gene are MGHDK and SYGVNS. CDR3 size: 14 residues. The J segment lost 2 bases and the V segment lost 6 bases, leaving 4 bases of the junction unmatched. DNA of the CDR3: TGTGCCAGCAGGGGGGACAGGGTCAACACTGAAGCTTTCTTT. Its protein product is CASRGDRVNTEAFF.

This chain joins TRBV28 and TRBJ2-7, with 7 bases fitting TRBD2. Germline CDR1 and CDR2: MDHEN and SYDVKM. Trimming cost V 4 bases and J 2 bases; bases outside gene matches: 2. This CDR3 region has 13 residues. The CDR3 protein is CASSSSGPYEQYF. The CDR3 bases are TGTGCCAGCAGTTCTAGCGGTCCCTACGAGCAGTACTTC.

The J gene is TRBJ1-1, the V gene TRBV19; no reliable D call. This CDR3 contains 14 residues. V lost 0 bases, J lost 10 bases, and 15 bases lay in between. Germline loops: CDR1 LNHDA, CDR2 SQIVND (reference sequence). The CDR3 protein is CASSIDRRGLGAFF. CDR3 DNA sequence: TGTGCCAGTAGTATAGATCGGCGGGGTCTGGGAGCTTTCTTT. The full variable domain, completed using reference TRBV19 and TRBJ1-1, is DGGITQSPKYLFRKEGQNVTLSCEQNLNHDAMYWYRQDPGQGLRLIYYSQIVNDFQKGDIAEGYSVSREKKESFPLTVTSAQKNPTAFYLCASSIDRRGLGAFFGQGTRLTVV.

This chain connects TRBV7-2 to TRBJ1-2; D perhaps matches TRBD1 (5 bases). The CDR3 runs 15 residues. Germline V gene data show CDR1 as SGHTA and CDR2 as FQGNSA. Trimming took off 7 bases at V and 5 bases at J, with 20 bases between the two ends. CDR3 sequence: CASTTLTGGRYGYTF. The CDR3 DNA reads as TGTGCCAGCACAACCCTCACGGGGGGTCGATATGGCTACACCTTC.

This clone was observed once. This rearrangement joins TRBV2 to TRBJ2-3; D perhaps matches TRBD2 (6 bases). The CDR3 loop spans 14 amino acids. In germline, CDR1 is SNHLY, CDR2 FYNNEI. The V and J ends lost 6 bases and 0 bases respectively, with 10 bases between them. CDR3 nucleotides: TGTGCCAGCAGGGCGGGACTTAGCACAGATACGCAGTATTTT. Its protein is CASRAGLSTDTQYF.

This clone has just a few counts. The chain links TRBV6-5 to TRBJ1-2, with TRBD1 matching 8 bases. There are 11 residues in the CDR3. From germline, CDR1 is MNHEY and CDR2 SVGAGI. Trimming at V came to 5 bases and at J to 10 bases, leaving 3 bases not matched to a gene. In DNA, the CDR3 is TGTGCCAGCAGTGGACAGGGTGTCTACACCTTC. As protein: CASSGQGVYTF.

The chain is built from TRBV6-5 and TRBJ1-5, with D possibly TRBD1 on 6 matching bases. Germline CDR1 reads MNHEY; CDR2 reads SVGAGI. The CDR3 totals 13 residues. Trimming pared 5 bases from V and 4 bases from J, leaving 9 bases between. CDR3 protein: CASSGQINQPQHF. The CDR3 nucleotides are TGTGCCAGCAGTGGACAGATAAATCAGCCCCAGCATTTT.